This T cell receptor (beta chain) was captured in a study of cytomegalovirus exposure and HLA in healthy donors. Whole-study results and caveats: What TCR beta sequences reportedly achieved was accurate prediction of HLA-A and HLA-B alleles in most subjects. An assumption of roughly uniform sequencing depth across donors underlay the presence/absence analyses. Most CMV-associated TCR beta chains appeared HLA-restricted in a later analysis. The study listed roughly 150 cytomegalovirus-associated TCR beta chains.

PCR was performed using 60 Vbeta and 13 Jbeta primers. Assay used: immunoSEQ multiplex PCR; TCRdb lists only in-frame clones, some missing. The sample consists of roughly 140,000 clones, just under 70% of them appearing once. This clone has more than one count but fewer than ten. Its antigen is currently unknown. The V and J ends lost 4 bases and 5 bases respectively, with 11 bases between them. Germline values: CDR1 KGHSY, CDR2 FQNENV. This CDR3 has 13 residues. This TCR derives from a man aged 55 to 69 in good health and CMV-seronegative. The sequenced material came from PBMCs. The genes are TRBV16 and TRBJ1-2; D ambiguous. The CDR3 region has the DNA TGTGCCAGCAGCCCACAACCGAGGTATGGCTACACCTTC. Protein sequence: CASSPQPRYGYTF.